Detailed here is one T cell receptor beta chain. The data originate from a study of blood T cell repertoires in COVID-19. The overall study: COVID-19 samples from acute and convalescent phases originated in the United States, Italy and Spain. The analysed material was cDNA or gDNA that came from T cells, B-cell-depleted T cells, or PBMCs.

The authors' processing: Scientists estimated how many nucleated cells there were by amplifying reference gene primers. This table comes from immunoSEQ multiplex PCR, and its TCRdb copy is limited to in-frame clones, with some not included. Clonal size and the V and J genes are those of that table, whereas D and trimming came from the DNA. The sample consists of about 260,000 clones, around nine tenths of them appearing once. V dropped 5 bases and J dropped 4; count of bases not matched to a gene: 10. The V gene's germline CDR1 is SGHVS and CDR2 FQNEAQ. The CDR3 spans 16 residues. Patients of the Seattle cohort, enrolled during active infection, were followed longitudinally.

The sample comprised peripheral blood. The V and J genes are TRBV7-8 and TRBJ1-5; 8 bases are a match to TRBD1. The clonotype comes from a woman in her fifties or sixties with COVID-19, enrolled during active disease. The CDR3 region is CASSINRDRFNQPQHF. DNA for the CDR3: TGTGCCAGCAGCATAAACCGGGACAGGTTTAATCAGCCCCAGCATTTT.